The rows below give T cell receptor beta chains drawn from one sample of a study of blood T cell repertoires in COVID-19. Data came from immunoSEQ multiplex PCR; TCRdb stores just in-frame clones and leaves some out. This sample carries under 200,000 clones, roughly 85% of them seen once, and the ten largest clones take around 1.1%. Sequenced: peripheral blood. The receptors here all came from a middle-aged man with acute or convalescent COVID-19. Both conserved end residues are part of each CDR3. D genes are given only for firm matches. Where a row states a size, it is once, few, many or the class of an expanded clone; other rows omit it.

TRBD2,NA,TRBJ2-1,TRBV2,TGTGCCAGCGCGCAAGCGGGGCCCTACAATGAGCAGTTCTTC,CASAQAGPYNEQFF
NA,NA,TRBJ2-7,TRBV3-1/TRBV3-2,TGTGCCAGCAGCGTCCAGACAAGCTCCTACGAGCAGTACTTC,CASSVQTSSYEQYF
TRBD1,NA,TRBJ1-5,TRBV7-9,TGTGCCAGCAGCAGGGGGGACAGGGTCAATCAGCCCCAGCATTTT,CASSRGDRVNQPQHF
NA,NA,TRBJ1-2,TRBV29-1,TGCAGCGTTGAAGATGCCAGGTCCTATGGCTACACCTTC,CSVEDARSYGYTF
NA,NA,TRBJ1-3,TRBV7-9,TGTGCCAGCAGCTCAGGACAGCAAAGTTCTGGAAACACCATATATTTT,CASSSGQQSSGNTIYF
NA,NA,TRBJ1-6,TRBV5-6,TGTGCCAGCAGCTTAACGGGCCTTCGGGGGTATAATTCACCCCTCCACTTT,CASSLTGLRGYNSPLHF
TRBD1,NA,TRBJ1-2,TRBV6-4,TGTGCCAGCAGTGACGGGGACAGGGGTGGCTACACCTTC,CASSDGDRGGYTF
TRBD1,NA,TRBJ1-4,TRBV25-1,TGTGCCAGCAGTGAATATCTGGAAGGACAGGGAGTGGAAAAACTGTTTTTT,CASSEYLEGQGVEKLFF
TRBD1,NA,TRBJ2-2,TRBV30,TGTGCCTGGGGCACCACGGGACAGGGTATCGGGGAGCTGTTTTTT,CAWGTTGQGIGELFF
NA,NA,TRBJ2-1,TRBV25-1,TGTGCCAGCAGTGAATCTAGGATGGCCTACAATGAGCAGTTCTTC,CASSESRMAYNEQFF
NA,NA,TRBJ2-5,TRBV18,TGTGCCAGCTCACAGATACCCGAGAAGGAGACCCAGTACTTC,CASSQIPEKETQYF
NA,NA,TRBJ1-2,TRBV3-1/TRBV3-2,TGTGCCAGCAGCCAAGTTCCGGGGGCTAACTATGGCTACACCTTC,CASSQVPGANYGYTF
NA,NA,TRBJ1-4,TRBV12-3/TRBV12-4,TGTGCCAGCAGTCTAAATGAAAAACTGTTTTTT,CASSLNEKLFF
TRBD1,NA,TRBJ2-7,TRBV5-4,TGTGCCAGCAGCTTGGGGACAGGGAACTACGAGCAGTACTTC,CASSLGTGNYEQYF
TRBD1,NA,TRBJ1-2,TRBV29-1,TGCAGCGTTGAAGGATCAGGGGGCGTTGGAAATGGCTACACCTTC,CSVEGSGGVGNGYTF
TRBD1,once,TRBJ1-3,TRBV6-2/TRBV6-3,TGTGCCAGCAGTTACGGGACAGCTGGAAACACCATATATTTT,CASSYGTAGNTIYF
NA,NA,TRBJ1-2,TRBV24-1,TGTGCCACCAGTGGAGGCAGGGAAGGTTGGTATGGCTACACCTTC,CATSGGREGWYGYTF
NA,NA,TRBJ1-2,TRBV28,TGTGCCAGCAGGCCGACAGGAAGGGATGGCTACACCTTC,CASRPTGRDGYTF
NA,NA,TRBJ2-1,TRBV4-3,TGCGCCAGCAGCCAAGTCAGGGGCCTCTACAATGAGCAGTTCTTC,CASSQVRGLYNEQFF
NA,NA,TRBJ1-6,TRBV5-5,TGTGCCAGCAGCAATACGGGGGGCGCGGGCAATTCACCCCTCCACTTT,CASSNTGGAGNSPLHF
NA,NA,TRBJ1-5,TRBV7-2,TGTGCCAGCAGTTCGGACGGGGTTGGGCCCCAGCATTTT,CASSSDGVGPQHF
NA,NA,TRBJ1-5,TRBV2,TGTGCCAGCACCACAGGGAAAGGCAATCAGCCCCAGCATTTT,CASTTGKGNQPQHF
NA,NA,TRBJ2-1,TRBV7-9,TGTGCCAGCAGCCACGAGAGGTTGTCCTACAATGAGCAGTTCTTC,CASSHERLSYNEQFF
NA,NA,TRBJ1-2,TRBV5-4,TGTGCCAGCAGCTTGGACAGCAACTATGGCTACACCTTC,CASSLDSNYGYTF
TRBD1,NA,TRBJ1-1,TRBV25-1,TGTGCCAGCAGTTACGAGGGGACAGGGCGGGCTTTCTTT,CASSYEGTGRAFF
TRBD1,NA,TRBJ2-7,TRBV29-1,TGCAGCGTTACAGGGGGCCCCTACGAGCAGTACTTC,CSVTGGPYEQYF
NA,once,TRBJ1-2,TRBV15,TGTGCCACCAGCAGAGTTAAAAGCGGGCCTGCTAACTATGGCTACACCTTC,CATSRVKSGPANYGYTF
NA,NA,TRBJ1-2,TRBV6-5,TGTGCCAGCAGTCCCCGGGGGTCGTATGGCTACACCTTC,CASSPRGSYGYTF
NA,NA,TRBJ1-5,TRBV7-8,TGTGCCAGCAGCTTAGGCGACAGAAATCAGCCCCAGCATTTT,CASSLGDRNQPQHF
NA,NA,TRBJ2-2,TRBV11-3,TGTGCCAGCAGCGCGACAGAATATAACACCGGGGAGCTGTTTTTT,CASSATEYNTGELFF
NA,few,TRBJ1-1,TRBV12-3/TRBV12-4,TGTGCCAGCAGTCTTCGGGTGAACACTGAAGCTTTCTTT,CASSLRVNTEAFF
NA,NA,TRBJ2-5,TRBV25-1,TGTGCCAGCAGTGAGAGGGGACTTTCGGGAGAGACCCAGTACTTC,CASSERGLSGETQYF
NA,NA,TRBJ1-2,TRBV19,TGTGCCAGTAGCCCCGGGACATTGGTGTACTATGGCTACACCTTC,CASSPGTLVYYGYTF
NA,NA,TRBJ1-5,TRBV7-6,TGTGCCAGCAGCTTAAAATCCCGACAGTATAGCAATCAGCCCCAGCATTTT,CASSLKSRQYSNQPQHF
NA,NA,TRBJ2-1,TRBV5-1,TGCGCCAGCAGCTTGGGAGTAGCGGCTTACAATGAGCAGTTCTTC,CASSLGVAAYNEQFF
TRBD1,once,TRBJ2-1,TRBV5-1,TGCGCCAGCAGCTCTGGGACAGGGTACCACAATGAGCAGTTCTTC,CASSSGTGYHNEQFF
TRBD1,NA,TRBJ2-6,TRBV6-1,TGTGCCAGCAGTGGGGGACAGCCGAGCTCTGGGGCCAACGTCCTGACTTTC,CASSGGQPSSGANVLTF